This T cell receptor (beta chain) was sequenced in a study of shared clonotypes between healthy human individuals. Only in-frame clones appear in the TCRdb table, and some are missing; sequencing was by immunoSEQ multiplex PCR. The sample yields fewer than 1.6 million clones, 98% to 99% seen once. Germline V gives CDR1 SGDLS, CDR2 YYNGEE. Trimming removed 3 bases from V and 3 bases from J, with 9 bases in between. The CDR3 is 13 amino acids. Sequencing was carried out using naive CD4+ T cells sorted from blood. Stated subset: CD45RA+ positively selected. The chain carries TRBV9 and TRBJ1-1, with a tentative D call TRBD1 (6 bases). This clonotype originated in a man aged 25-45 years in good health. CDR3 residues: CASSEGGHTEAFF. CDR3 DNA: TGTGCCAGCAGCGAGGGGGGGCACACTGAAGCTTTCTTT.